This T cell receptor beta chain emerged from a study of blood T cell repertoires in COVID-19. The wider study: The United States, Italy and Spain provided the acute and convalescent COVID-19 samples.

Sequencing was performed with immunoSEQ multiplex PCR; in TCRdb, only in-frame clones are kept and a portion is missing. The sample has about 170,000 clones; under 85% are singletons. V shed 4 bases, J shed 3 bases, and the junction held 4 bases outside the gene matches. The CDR3 has 14 residues. CDR1 SGHRS and CDR2 YFSETQ come from the germline V gene. Seattle-derived patients entered the study during active infection and were followed longitudinally. The specimen was peripheral blood. This clonotype originated in an older man with COVID-19, enrolled during active disease. The chain links TRBV5-1 to TRBJ1-1, with TRBD1 matching over 9 bases. As DNA, the CDR3 is TGCGCCAGCAGCCCGACAGGGGGGGACACTGAAGCTTTCTTT. Protein product: CASSPTGGDTEAFF.